This TCR beta chain was profiled in a study of Ad26.COV2.S vaccination and SARS-CoV-2 variants. About the study: Enrolled in COV1001, the donor was in the Ad26.COV2.S trial arm, which received the vaccine.

Germline V gives CDR1 LGHNA, CDR2 YNFKEQ. The CDR3 has 17 residues. The germline V and J ends were trimmed by 0 bases and 0 bases, with 14 bases remaining between them. Study-wide points: Spike-specific TCR breadth ran higher among vaccine recipients than placebo recipients. Similar non-spike TCR breadth was seen in vaccine and placebo recipients. Total T cell responses were possibly underestimated by TCR breadth and depth analyses.

Specified treatment: 15 to 20 received Ad26.COV2.S at low or high dose, single or two shots; about five received placebo; per-sample allocation not given. Sampling occurred on day 63 after the first vaccine or placebo injection. The method was immunoSEQ multiplex PCR; TCRdb's version includes in-frame clones alone and lacks a portion of them. There are about 500,000 clones in the sample; about 88% occur only once, and under 2% lies in the top ten. As to this clone: Its antigen is unknown.

Sequencing was performed on peripheral blood, taken in a trial of Ad26.COV2.S vaccine versus placebo. The V and J genes are TRBV4-2 and TRBJ1-2; possibly TRBD1 for D (6 bases). This clonotype originated in a person between 18 and 65 years old who received the Ad26.COV2.S COVID-19 vaccine or a placebo. CDR3 nucleotide sequence: TGTGCCAGCAGCCAAGACCTCACAGGGAGATCTAACTATGGCTACACCTTC. The encoded protein is CASSQDLTGRSNYGYTF.